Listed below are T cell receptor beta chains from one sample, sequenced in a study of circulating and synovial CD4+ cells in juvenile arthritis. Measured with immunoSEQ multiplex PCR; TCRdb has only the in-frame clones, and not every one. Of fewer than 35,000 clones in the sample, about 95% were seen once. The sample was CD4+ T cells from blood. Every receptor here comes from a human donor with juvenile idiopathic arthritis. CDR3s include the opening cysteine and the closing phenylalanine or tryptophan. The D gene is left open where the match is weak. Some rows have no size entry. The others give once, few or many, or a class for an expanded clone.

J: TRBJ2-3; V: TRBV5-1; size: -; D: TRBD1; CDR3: CASSLDLAGGDTQYF; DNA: TGCGCCAGCAGCTTGGACTTAGCAGGGGGAGATACGCAGTATTTT
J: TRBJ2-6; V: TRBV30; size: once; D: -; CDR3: CAWSGRRSGPSGANVLTF; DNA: TGTGCCTGGAGTGGCCGAAGGAGCGGACCCTCTGGGGCCAACGTCCTGACTTTC
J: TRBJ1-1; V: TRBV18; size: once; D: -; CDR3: CASSPPMGGKNTEAFF; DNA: TGTGCCAGCTCACCACCGATGGGGGGAAAAAACACTGAAGCTTTCTTT
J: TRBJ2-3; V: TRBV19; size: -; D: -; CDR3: CASSFSLTDTQYF; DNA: TGTGCCAGTAGTTTTAGTCTCACAGATACGCAGTATTTT
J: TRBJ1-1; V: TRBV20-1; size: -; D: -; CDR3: CSASSLPEAFF; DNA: TGCAGTGCTAGCTCGCTACCCGAAGCTTTCTTT
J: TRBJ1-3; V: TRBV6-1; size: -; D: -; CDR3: CASSERVLLVLSRRNTIYF; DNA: TGTGCCAGCAGTGAACGGGTTCTGTTGGTATTGAGCAGAAGAAACACCATATATTTT
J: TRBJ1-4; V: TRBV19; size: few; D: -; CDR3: CASSIGGLDNEKLFF; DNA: TGTGCCAGTAGTATCGGAGGACTTGATAATGAAAAACTGTTTTTT
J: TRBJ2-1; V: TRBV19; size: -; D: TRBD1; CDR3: CASSRAGQGANNEQFF; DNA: TGTGCCAGTAGCCGGGCAGGACAGGGGGCGAACAATGAGCAGTTCTTC
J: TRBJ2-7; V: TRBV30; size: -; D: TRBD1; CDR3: CAWRAQGLSSYEQYF; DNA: TGTGCCTGGAGAGCACAGGGGCTGAGCTCCTACGAGCAGTACTTC
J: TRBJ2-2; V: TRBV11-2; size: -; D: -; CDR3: CASSLVFGGNTGELFF; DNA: TGTGCCAGCAGCTTAGTTTTCGGGGGTAACACCGGGGAGCTGTTTTTT
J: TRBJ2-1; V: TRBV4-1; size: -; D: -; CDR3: CASSQPMGPGDFDEQFF; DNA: TGCGCCAGCAGCCAACCGATGGGGCCTGGCGACTTCGATGAGCAGTTCTTC
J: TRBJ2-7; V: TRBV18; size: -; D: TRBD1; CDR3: CASSPMPGQGTYEQYF; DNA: TGTGCCAGCTCACCAATGCCGGGACAGGGTACCTACGAGCAGTACTTC
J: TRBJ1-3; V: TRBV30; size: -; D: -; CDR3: CAWSVRGGTIYF; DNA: TGTGCCTGGAGTGTACGGGGGGGAACCATATATTTT
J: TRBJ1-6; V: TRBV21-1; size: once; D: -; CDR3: CASSKQGYNSPLHF; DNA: TGTGCCAGCAGTAAACAGGGGTACAATTCACCCCTCCACTTT
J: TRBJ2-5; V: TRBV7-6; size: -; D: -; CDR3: CASSSGQQETQYF; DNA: TGTGCCAGCAGCTCTGGACAGCAAGAGACCCAGTACTTC
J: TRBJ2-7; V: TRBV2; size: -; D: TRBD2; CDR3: CASSEITSGSGEQYF; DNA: TGTGCCAGCAGTGAAATCACTAGCGGGAGTGGCGAGCAGTACTTC
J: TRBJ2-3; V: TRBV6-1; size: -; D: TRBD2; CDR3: CASRREGLDTQYF; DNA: TGTGCCAGCCGGCGGGAGGGCCTAGATACGCAGTATTTT
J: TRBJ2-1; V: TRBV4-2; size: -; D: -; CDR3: CASSQDRGNFNEQFF; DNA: TGTGCCAGCAGCCAAGATCGGGGGAATTTCAATGAGCAGTTCTTC
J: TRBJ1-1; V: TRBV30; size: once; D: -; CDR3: CAWSATGSSEAFF; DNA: TGTGCCTGGAGTGCTACCGGGAGCAGTGAAGCTTTCTTT
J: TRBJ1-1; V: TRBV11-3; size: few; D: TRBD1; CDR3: CASSLSGQMNTEAFF; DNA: TGTGCCAGCAGCTTATCGGGACAGATGAACACTGAAGCTTTCTTT
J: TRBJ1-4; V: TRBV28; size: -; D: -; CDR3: CASIHSTTNEKLFF; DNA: TGTGCCAGCATTCACAGTACAACTAATGAAAAACTGTTTTTT
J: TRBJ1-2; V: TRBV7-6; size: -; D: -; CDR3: CASSSYRGDYTF; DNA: TGTGCCAGCAGCTCTTACCGGGGGGACTACACCTTC
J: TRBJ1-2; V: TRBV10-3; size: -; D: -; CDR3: CAISDPVVGQGHYGYTF; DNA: TGTGCCATCAGTGACCCTGTGGTAGGGCAGGGTCACTACGGCTACACCTTC
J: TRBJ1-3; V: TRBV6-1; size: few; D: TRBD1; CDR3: CASNRDRDPGNTIYF; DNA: TGTGCCAGCAACCGAGACAGGGACCCTGGAAACACCATATATTTT
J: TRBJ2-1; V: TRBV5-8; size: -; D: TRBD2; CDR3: CASSWGTSGRSSNEQFF; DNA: TGTGCCAGCAGCTGGGGGACTAGCGGGAGGTCTAGCAATGAGCAGTTCTTC
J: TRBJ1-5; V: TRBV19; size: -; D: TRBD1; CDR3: CASNDRENQPQHF; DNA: TGTGCCAGTAATGACAGGGAAAATCAGCCCCAGCATTTT
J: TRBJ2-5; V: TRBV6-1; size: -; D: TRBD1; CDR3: CAGKTGAREETQYF; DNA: TGTGCCGGAAAGACAGGGGCCCGGGAAGAGACCCAGTACTTC
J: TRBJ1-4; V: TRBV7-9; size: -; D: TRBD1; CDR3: CASSPGTATNEKLFF; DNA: TGTGCCAGCAGCCCTGGGACAGCAACTAATGAAAAACTGTTTTTT
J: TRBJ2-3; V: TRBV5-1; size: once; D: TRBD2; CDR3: CASKTLAEVTDTQYF; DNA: TGCGCCAGCAAGACCCTAGCGGAAGTCACAGATACGCAGTATTTT
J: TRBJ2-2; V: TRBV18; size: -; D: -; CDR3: CASSPQEGGELFF; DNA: TGTGCCAGCTCACCACAGGAGGGCGGGGAGCTGTTTTTT
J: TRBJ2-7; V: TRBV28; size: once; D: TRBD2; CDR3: CASSLSGSRTYEQYF; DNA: TGTGCCAGCAGCCTGAGCGGGAGCCGGACCTACGAGCAGTACTTC
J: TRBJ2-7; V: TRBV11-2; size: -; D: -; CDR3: CASSQLLTVRSYEQYF; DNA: TGTGCCAGCAGCCAACTATTGACAGTGAGATCCTACGAGCAGTACTTC
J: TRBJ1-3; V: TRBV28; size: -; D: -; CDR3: CATTTKGERVIGNTIYF; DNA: TGTGCCACCACTACTAAAGGGGAGCGGGTTATTGGAAACACCATATATTTT
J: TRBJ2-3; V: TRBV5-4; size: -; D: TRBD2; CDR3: CASSLSGGDTQYF; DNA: TGTGCCAGCAGCTTGTCGGGAGGAGATACGCAGTATTTT
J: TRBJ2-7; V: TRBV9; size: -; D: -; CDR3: CASSVGAGLSEQYF; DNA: TGTGCCAGCAGCGTAGGGGCGGGATTAAGCGAGCAGTACTTC
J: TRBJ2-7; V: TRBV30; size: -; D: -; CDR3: CAWTSGTLGVRF; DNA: TGTGCCTGGACCAGCGGTACCCTCGGAGTGCGATTC
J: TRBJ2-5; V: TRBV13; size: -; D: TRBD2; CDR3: CASSSTPWDVSGRQETQYF; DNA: TGTGCCAGCAGCTCAACCCCCTGGGATGTTAGCGGGAGACAAGAGACCCAGTACTTC
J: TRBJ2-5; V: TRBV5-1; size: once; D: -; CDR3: CASSLGSVQETQYF; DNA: TGCGCCAGCAGCTTGGGTTCAGTCCAAGAGACCCAGTACTTC
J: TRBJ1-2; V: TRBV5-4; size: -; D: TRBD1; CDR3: CASSLGQGASYTF; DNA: TGTGCCAGCAGCTTGGGACAGGGGGCGAGCTACACCTTC
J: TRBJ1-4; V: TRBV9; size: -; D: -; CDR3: CASSVANGRVGEKLFF; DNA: TGTGCCAGCAGCGTAGCCAACGGCAGGGTGGGTGAAAAACTGTTTTTT
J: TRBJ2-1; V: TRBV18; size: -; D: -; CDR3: CASSPAAGPDEQFF; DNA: TGTGCCAGCTCACCGGCGGCAGGGCCGGATGAGCAGTTCTTC
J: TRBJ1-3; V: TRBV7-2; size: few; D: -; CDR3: CASSFREAAGNTIYF; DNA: TGTGCCAGCAGTTTCAGGGAGGCGGCTGGAAACACCATATATTTT
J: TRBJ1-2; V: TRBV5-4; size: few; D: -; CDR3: CASSAVDGYTF; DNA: TGTGCCAGCAGCGCGGTGGATGGCTACACCTTC
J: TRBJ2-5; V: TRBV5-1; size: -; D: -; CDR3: CASSLGHDPRQETQYF; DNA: TGCGCCAGCAGCTTGGGACACGATCCTCGGCAAGAGACCCAGTACTTC
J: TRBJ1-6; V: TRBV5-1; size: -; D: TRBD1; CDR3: CASSHSPDRANSPLHF; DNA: TGCGCCAGCAGCCACTCCCCGGACAGGGCTAATTCACCCCTCCACTTT
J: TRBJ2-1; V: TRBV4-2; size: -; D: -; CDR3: CASSQDRTSIDEQFF; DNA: TGTGCCAGCAGCCAAGATCGTACTAGCATCGATGAGCAGTTCTTC
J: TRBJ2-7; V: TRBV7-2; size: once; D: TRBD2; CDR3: CASSLGTSGSYEQYF; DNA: TGTGCCAGCAGCTTAGGGACTAGCGGCTCCTACGAGCAGTACTTC
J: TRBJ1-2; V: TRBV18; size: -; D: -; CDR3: CASSQTSGYGYTF; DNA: TGTGCCAGCTCACAAACAAGTGGCTATGGCTACACCTTC
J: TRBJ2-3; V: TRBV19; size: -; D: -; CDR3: CASSIVPRGAQGDTQYF; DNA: TGTGCCAGTAGTATAGTCCCCCGGGGGGCGCAGGGAGATACGCAGTATTTT
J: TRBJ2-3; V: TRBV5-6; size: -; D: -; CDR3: CASTPTVGPTDTQYF; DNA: TGTGCCAGCACCCCAACAGTAGGTCCCACAGATACGCAGTATTTT
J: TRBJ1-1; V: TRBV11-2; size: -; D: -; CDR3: CASSSNGGGQGTEAFF; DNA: TGTGCCAGCAGCTCCAACGGCGGGGGGCAGGGGACTGAAGCTTTCTTT
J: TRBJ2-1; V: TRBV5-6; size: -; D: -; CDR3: CASSLGGAVGFF; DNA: TGTGCCAGCAGCTTAGGGGGGGCGGTTGGGTTCTTC
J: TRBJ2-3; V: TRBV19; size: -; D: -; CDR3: CASSSGTDTQYF; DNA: TGTGCCAGTAGCTCAGGCACAGATACGCAGTATTTT
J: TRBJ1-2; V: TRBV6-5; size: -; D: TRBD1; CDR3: CASSYQKTGNYGYTF; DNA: TGTGCCAGCAGTTACCAAAAGACAGGGAACTATGGCTACACCTTC
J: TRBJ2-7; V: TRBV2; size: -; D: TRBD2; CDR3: CASSGTSGIHEQYF; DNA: TGTGCCAGCAGTGGGACTAGCGGGATCCACGAGCAGTACTTC
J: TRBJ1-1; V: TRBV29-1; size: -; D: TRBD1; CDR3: CSVNDGTALRPHTEAFF; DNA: TGCAGCGTCAACGACGGGACAGCTCTACGACCACACACTGAAGCTTTCTTT
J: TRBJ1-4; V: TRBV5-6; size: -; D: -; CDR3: CASNLRIGVTNEKLFF; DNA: TGTGCCAGCAACCTGCGAATAGGGGTGACTAATGAAAAACTGTTTTTT
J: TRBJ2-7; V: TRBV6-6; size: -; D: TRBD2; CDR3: CASSYSIASGSYEQYF; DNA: TGTGCCAGCAGTTACTCGATCGCTAGCGGGAGCTACGAGCAGTACTTC
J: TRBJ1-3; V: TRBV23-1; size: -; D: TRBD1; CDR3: CASSQPRTGVLHSGNTIYF; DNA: TGCGCCAGCAGTCAGCCGCGGACAGGGGTGCTTCACTCTGGAAACACCATATATTTT